A single sample gave rise to the 10 T cell receptor beta chains below, sequenced in a study of identical twins. TCRdb re-analysed the 5' RACE reads in MiXCR, keeping a single row per CDR3 protein. The sample consists of about 690,000 distinct CDR3 sequences, around 5.7% of them appearing once. The specimen sequenced was naive T cells sorted from blood. These receptor sequences come from a young man in good health.

In its sample, this clonotype was seen a few times. The chain has TRBV27 and TRBJ1-5; 10 nucleotides match TRBD1. The V gene's germline CDR1 is MNHEY and CDR2 SMNVEV (reference sequence). V shed 6 bases and J 9 bases; nucleotides not matched to a gene: 14. The CDR3 loop spans 16 amino acids. The CDR3 loop reads CASRTSGQGLLRPQHF. The CDR3 bases are TGTGCCAGCAGGACCTCGGGACAGGGGCTGCTACGGCCCCAGCATTTT.

At least ten counts were recorded for this clonotype. The chain uses TRBV7-3 and TRBJ2-7; the D is unclear. Trimming cost V 2 bases and J 5 bases, with 10 bases left between them. The V gene's germline CDR1 is SGHTA and CDR2 FQGTGA. CDR3 length equals 13 residues. The CDR3 region has the DNA TGTGCCAGCAGCTTATCCAGGCTTGACGAGCAGTACTTC. Translated, it gives CASSLSRLDEQYF.

V is TRBV12-3 or TRBV12-4 and J is TRBJ1-5; D uncertain. The CDR3 runs 13 residues. Trimming took off 5 bases at V and 5 bases at J, with 10 bases between the two ends. The CDR3 is CASSNGPHQPQHF. Here the CDR3 DNA reads TGTGCCAGCAGTAACGGGCCACATCAGCCCCAGCATTTT.

This clonotype was seen many times. CDR3 nucleotides: TGTGCCAGCAGTTACCGGGGTTCCTACAATGAGCAGTTCTTC. Amino acids: CASSYRGSYNEQFF. The chain has TRBV6-5 and TRBJ2-1, with D possibly TRBD2 on 5 matching bases. Germline CDR1 MNHEY, CDR2 SVGAGI. This CDR3 has 14 residues. Trimming cost V 2 bases and J 1 base, with 6 bases left between them.

This clonotype was seen at least ten times. The genes are TRBV5-5 and TRBJ2-1; D gene uncertain. Trimming cost V 4 bases and J 5 bases, with 19 bases left between them. This CDR3 comprises 16 residues. Germline lookup yields CDR1 SGHKS and CDR2 YYEKEE (reference sequence). The CDR3 DNA is TGTGCCAGCAGCATCCCGTCCCGGGCGACTGACAATGAGCAGTTCTTC. Residues: CASSIPSRATDNEQFF.

The V call is TRBV4-2, the J call TRBJ1-4, with D unresolved. Germline loops: CDR1 LGHNA, CDR2 YNFKEQ. V was trimmed by 0 bases and J by 5 bases, leaving 7 bases between them. The CDR3 length is 14 residues. CDR3: CASSQDVLNEKLFF. In DNA, the CDR3 is TGTGCCAGCAGCCAAGACGTACTGAATGAAAAACTGTTTTTT.

The sample holds many counts of this clonotype. The V and J genes are TRBV20-1 and TRBJ2-6, with TRBD2 matching 10 bases. The CDR3 is 18 residues long. After removal of 6 bases from V and 0 bases from J, the junction contained 11 bases not matched to a gene. Per the germline V gene, CDR1 is DFQATT and CDR2 is SNEGSKA (reference sequence). The CDR3 protein is CSATLIKREGSGANVLTF. CDR3 nucleotides: TGCAGTGCAACCCTCATAAAGCGGGAGGGCTCTGGGGCCAACGTCCTGACTTTC.

This clonotype has more than one count but fewer than ten. This sequence joins TRBV7-9 and TRBJ2-1; 11 positions agree with TRBD2. From germline, CDR1 is SEHNR and CDR2 FQNEAQ (reference sequence). The CDR3 sequence is 15 residues long. With V trimmed by 2 bases and J by 10 bases, 7 bases remained unmatched. CDR3 region: CASSLIAGGPKEQFF. CDR3 nucleotide sequence: TGTGCCAGCAGCTTAATAGCGGGAGGGCCAAAGGAGCAGTTCTTC.

The V and J genes are TRBV24-1 and TRBJ2-2; 8 bases map to TRBD1. Germline V gene data show CDR1 as KGHDR and CDR2 as SFDVKD. With V trimmed by 6 bases and J by 2 bases, 7 bases remained unmatched. The CDR3 has 16 residues. CDR3 nucleotides: TGTGCCACCAGTTACAGGGGGGACCAAAACACCGGGGAGCTGTTTTTT. This translates into CATSYRGDQNTGELFF.

This clonotype was detected ten times or more. The chain combines TRBV18 with TRBJ1-6; D is uncertain. The CDR3 is 14 amino acids. V was trimmed by 2 bases and J by 5 bases, leaving 7 bases between them. Germline lookup yields CDR1 KGHSH and CDR2 LQKENI. CDR3 residues: CASSPGLDNSPLHF. Written as DNA, the CDR3 is TGTGCCAGCTCACCAGGGCTCGATAATTCACCCCTCCACTTT.